The clone carrying this T cell receptor (beta chain) was counted many times. Its antigen is currently unknown. This sample is drawn from a study of T-cell reconstitution after alpha-beta-depleted transplantation in children. Overall study results and limits: Certain patients had high TCRbeta diversity at day 60, and it came from recipient T cells and thymic progenitors that survived. Several hundred expanded graft clones reportedly were the source of alpha-beta T cells about two months after transplant. Most T-cell counts and diversity one year after the transplant came from T cells that were newly produced.

The V gene end was trimmed by 8 bases and the J gene end by 5 bases; junction bases not matched to a gene: 6. This CDR3 comprises 14 residues. The authors prepared the TCRbeta library with unique molecular identifiers. One entry per CDR3 protein results from TCRdb running MiXCR on the PCR reads. This repertoire shows 85,000 to 120,000 distinct CDR3 sequences, roughly 7.6% found once; its top ten account for about 15%. Sequences were derived from PBMCs, sampled before TCRalphabeta/CD19-depleted stem cell transplant. The TCR originated in a boy aged 2 to 10 with acute lymphoblastic leukemia, due to receive a stem cell transplant. The chain carries TRBV12-3 or TRBV12-4 and TRBJ2-2; 9 positions match TRBD1. The CDR3 DNA follows: TGTGCCAGCCTGACAGGGGGAGGGACCGGGGAGCTGTTTTTT. Translated, it gives CASLTGGGTGELFF.